This T cell receptor (beta chain) is from a study of beta chain features in type 1 diabetes. Findings and limits, study-wide: Shortening of TCRB CDR3s, moderate but significant, appeared in all four CD4+ subsets of Type 1 diabetes patients. When VDJ junctions were examined, type 1 diabetes patients showed fewer insertions and more deletions.

This clone was detected a few times. The antigen is undetermined. Via the markers CD45RO/CCR7/CD25/CD127/CD95/CD27, stem cell-like memory, regulatory, central memory and naive CD4+ cells were sorted. Reverse transcription of all isolated RNA meant that expressed TCRB transcripts were sequenced. The data were produced by immunoSEQ multiplex PCR, yet TCRdb's version contains in-frame clones alone and is incomplete. The sample lists hundreds of thousands of clones, over 11% occurring once. Per the germline V gene, CDR1 is KGHSH and CDR2 is LQKENI. The CDR3 consists of 14 residues. The V gene end was trimmed by 3 bases and the J gene end by 5 bases; junction bases not matched to a gene: 4.

Sequenced: naive CD4+ T cells from blood. The chain joins TRBV18 to TRBJ1-5, with 7 nucleotides matching TRBD1. The receptor comes from a man between 18 and 29 years old with type 1 diabetes. CDR3 DNA sequence: TGTGCCAGCTCACCTCGACAGGGTCATCAGCCCCAGCATTTT. It codes for CASSPRQGHQPQHF.